Included here is one T cell receptor (beta chain) sequence, with context. Generated by immunoSEQ multiplex PCR, the TCRdb table keeps only in-frame clones and is missing some. The sample holds 100,000 to 150,000 clones, roughly 90% seen once. The sample comes from a study of T cell responses to AZD1222 COVID-19 vaccine. V lost 2 bases and J 4 bases, leaving 6 bases between the germline ends. The CDR3 has 13 amino acids. Germline CDR1 SGHVS, CDR2 FQNEAQ. The sequence derives from an adult in good health. This chain joins TRBV7-8 and TRBJ1-5; weak D call: TRBD1 (5 bases). The source material was peripheral blood, sampled on day 0 of AZD1222 vaccination. The CDR3 loop reads CASSLRGNQPQHF. CDR3 coding DNA: TGTGCCAGCAGCTTACGGGGGAATCAGCCCCAGCATTTT. Full variable domain (outside the CDR3, taken from reference TRBV7-8 and TRBJ1-5): GAGVSQSPRYKVAKRGQDVALRCDPISGHVSLFWYQQALGQGPEFLTYFQNEAQLDKSGLPSDRFFAERPEGSVSTLKIQRTQQEDSAVYLCASSLRGNQPQHFGDGTRLSIL.